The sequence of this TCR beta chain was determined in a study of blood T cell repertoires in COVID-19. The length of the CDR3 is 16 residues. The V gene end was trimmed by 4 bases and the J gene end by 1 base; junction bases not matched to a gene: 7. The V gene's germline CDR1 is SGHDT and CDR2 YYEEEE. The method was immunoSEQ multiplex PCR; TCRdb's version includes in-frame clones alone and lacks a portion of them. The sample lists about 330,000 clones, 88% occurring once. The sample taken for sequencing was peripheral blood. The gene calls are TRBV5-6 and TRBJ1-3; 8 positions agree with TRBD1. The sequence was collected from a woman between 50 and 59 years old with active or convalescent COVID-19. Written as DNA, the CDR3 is TGTGCCAGCAGCCCCCTAGACAGGGGTTCTGGAAACACCATATATTTT. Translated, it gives CASSPLDRGSGNTIYF.